The 11 T cell receptor beta chains below were found in one sample sequenced in a study of regulatory T cells in long-lasting Graves disease. Time point in this sample: newly diagnosed GD, antithyroid drugs for less than 3 months. RNA from PBMCs was the source of the TCR library. iRepertoire HTBI primers and Arm-PCR of CDR3 regions built TCR beta libraries. Using its own MiXCR run on the multiplex PCR reads, TCRdb lists one record per CDR3 protein. Among about 620,000 distinct CDR3 sequences listed, roughly 15% were seen once. These data are also associated with another study on T cells in Graves' hyperthyroidism and ophthalmopathy.

The sample consisted of peripheral blood mononuclear cells (PBMCs), taken at new diagnosis, from a patient treated with antithyroid drugs. The receptor set was obtained from a woman in her 30s with Graves disease.

Only a few counts were recorded for this clonotype. V gene TRBV11-2 combines with J gene TRBJ1-4; D uncertain. V was cut by 3 bases and J by 7 bases, with 12 bases left in between. Germline loops: CDR1 SGHAT, CDR2 FQNNGV. The CDR3 consists of 14 residues. The chain's CDR3 is CASSLNMEREKLFF. The DNA for the CDR3 is TGTGCCAGCAGCTTGAATATGGAGCGTGAAAAACTGTTTTTT.

The J gene is TRBJ1-1, the V gene TRBV28; D is perhaps TRBD1 (6 bases). Trimming left V 6 bases short and J 7 bases short, with 18 bases between. In germline, CDR1 is MDHEN, CDR2 SYDVKM. The CDR3 consists of 14 residues. The CDR3 region is CASSLLGGQIEAFF. The CDR3 DNA follows: TGTGCCAGCAGCCTCCTTGGGGGGCAAATTGAAGCTTTCTTT.

The V and J genes are TRBV5-1 and TRBJ2-3; D is unclear. Germline CDR1 is SGHRS and CDR2 is YFSETQ. The CDR3 has 15 residues. V lost 0 bases and J 4 bases, leaving 12 bases between the germline ends. Here the CDR3 DNA reads TGCGCCAGCAGCTTGGTTCCCGTGCTGCCAGATACGCAGTATTTT. Residues: CASSLVPVLPDTQYF.

This chain links TRBV12-3 or TRBV12-4 with TRBJ1-2, with D hard to call. The V end lost 6 bases, the J end lost 3 bases, and 8 bases lay between the germline ends. The CDR3 contains 12 residues. The CDR3 nucleotides read TGTGCCAGCAGCCATGGTCACTATGGCTACACCTTC. Translation gives CASSHGHYGYTF.

This clonotype was observed a few times. The V call is TRBV24-1, the J call TRBJ1-5; the match to TRBD1 covers 8 bases. This CDR3 spans 13 amino acids. With 7 bases clipped from V and 6 bases from J, the junction kept 4 bases outside the gene matches. Germline values: CDR1 KGHDR, CDR2 SFDVKD. The DNA of the CDR3 is TGTGCCACCAGGGGACAGGTCGGTCAGCCCCAGCATTTT. Translating gives CATRGQVGQPQHF.

This clonotype appeared many times. The chain is built from TRBV28 and TRBJ2-7; D ambiguous. In germline, CDR1 is MDHEN, CDR2 SYDVKM. CDR3 length equals 13 residues. V was shortened by 3 bases and J by 6 bases, with 12 bases between the two germline ends. CDR3 residues: CASSFRYLSEQYF. In nucleotides, the CDR3 is TGTGCCAGCAGTTTTCGCTACCTTAGCGAGCAGTACTTC.

Turning to this clonotype: A much more abundant neighbour one base away suggests this may be a read error. The genes are TRBV2 and TRBJ2-1, with a tentative D call TRBD1 (5 bases). V dropped 4 bases and J dropped 12 bases, with 13 bases sitting between them. The CDR3 runs to 12 residues. In germline, CDR1 is SNHLY, CDR2 FYNNEI. The CDR3 coding sequence is TGTGCCAGCAGTGGCCTAGAAAGGGGGCAGTTCTTC. Translating gives CASSGLERGQFF.

The chain links TRBV20-1 to TRBJ2-7; 9 bases match TRBD2. The CDR3 has 15 amino acids. CDR1 and CDR2 from the germline V gene are DFQATT and SNEGSKA (reference sequence). Trimming took 0 bases from V and 4 from J; bases not matched to a gene: 7. CDR3 protein: CSARDPAGGPYEQYF. CDR3 nucleotides: TGCAGTGCTAGAGATCCGGCGGGAGGGCCTTACGAGCAGTACTTC.

The V gene is TRBV20-1, the J gene TRBJ2-7; D unclear. The CDR3 is 12 amino acids. The V end lost 1 base, the J end lost 3 bases, and 7 bases lay between the germline ends. Germline CDR1 and CDR2: DFQATT and SNEGSKA (reference sequence). This CDR3 reads CSARATGYEQYF. CDR3 nucleotides: TGCAGTGCTAGAGCCACGGGCTACGAGCAGTACTTC.

This clonotype was counted ten times or more. The V and J genes are TRBV2 and TRBJ2-7; maybe TRBD2 (5 bases). V was pared by 4 bases and J by 3 bases, with 10 bases between. The CDR3 runs 13 residues. Germline CDR1 SNHLY, CDR2 FYNNEI. Here the CDR3 DNA reads TGTGCCAGCAGTGTTTACGGGAACTACGAGCAGTACTTC. It yields the protein CASSVYGNYEQYF.

This clonotype has more than one count but fewer than ten. V usage is TRBV14 and J usage is TRBJ2-4, with D unclear. The CDR3 has 18 residues. The germline V and J ends were trimmed by 1 base and 7 bases, with 23 bases remaining between them. Germline values: CDR1 SGHDN, CDR2 FVKESK. DNA of the CDR3: TGTGCCAGCAGCCAAGCGGCCGGACGGTTACTTGGAGAGAACATTCAGTACTTC. Translation: CASSQAAGRLLGENIQYF.